This entry concerns a single T cell receptor beta chain. Its antigen is undetermined. TCRB transcripts that were expressed got sequenced, as all of the isolated RNA had been reverse transcribed. TCRdb keeps only in-frame clones here, not all; method: immunoSEQ multiplex PCR. The table shows about 650,000 clones, with under 15% occurring only once. This specimen comes from a study of beta chain features in type 1 diabetes. Findings and limits, study-wide: There was a moderate but significant shortening of TCRB CDR3s in all four CD4+ subsets of Type 1 diabetes patients.

Trimming pared 1 base from V and 5 bases from J, leaving 11 bases between. CDR1 is LGHNA and CDR2 is YSLEER in the germline V gene. The CDR3 consists of 14 residues. The material sequenced was naive CD4+ T cells from blood. The chain couples TRBV4-3 to TRBJ2-5; possibly TRBD2 for D (6 bases). This clonotype originated in a man aged 30-40 years with type 1 diabetes. CDR3 bases: TGCGCCAGCAGCCAAGCCCGGGAGAGGGAGACCCAGTACTTC. Amino acid sequence: CASSQARERETQYF.